One T cell receptor (beta chain) is described in this entry. Trimming took off 3 bases at V and 0 bases at J, with 9 bases between the two ends. The CDR3 is 15 amino acids. Germline V gene sequence: CDR1 KGHSH, CDR2 LQKENI. Reverse transcription of about 0.5 to 1 ug RNA was carried out with random hexamers. Amplification of TCR beta CDR3 by immunoSEQ multiplex PCR spanned 54 Vbeta and 13 Jbeta. TCRdb re-called the immunoSEQ multiplex PCR reads with MiXCR, one entry per CDR3 protein. This table has some 110,000 distinct CDR3 sequences, more than 90% appearing once. Negative isolation yielded CD4+ and CD8+ T cells, and FACS enriched TEMRA cells. The data derive from a study of CD8 T cells in Susac syndrome.

The origin of this receptor is a human donor in good health. This chain joins TRBV18 and TRBJ1-5; tentatively, D is TRBD1 (6 bases). The specimen was CD4+ T cells from PBMCs. The CDR3 spells CASSPQGNSNQPQHF. The CDR3 nucleotides are TGTGCCAGCTCACCGCAGGGGAATAGCAATCAGCCCCAGCATTTT.